This T cell receptor (beta chain) is drawn from a study of PD-1 blockade in classical Hodgkin lymphoma. Libraries were prepared by immunoSEQ multiplex PCR; TCRdb keeps only in-frame clonotypes and omits some of them. Here the sample spans 25,000 to 35,000 clones, less than 90% being singletons. Germline CDR1 is SGHRS and CDR2 is YFSETQ. The ends were cut back, 0 bases at V and 2 bases at J, with 17 bases in the middle. This CDR3 is built from 17 residues. Each of the patients experienced relapse following autologous stem cell transplantation, and their brentuximab vedotin exposure differed. Thawed PBMCs yielded CD4+ T cells through magnetic negative selection.

This sequence originates from a human donor with classical Hodgkin lymphoma. Sequencing used CD4+ T cells from blood, obtained at baseline. The chain employs TRBV5-1 and TRBJ1-1, with D tentatively TRBD1 (5 bases). Written as DNA, the CDR3 is TGCGCCAGCAGCTTGGGAGGGACCAGCGGGCCAAACACTGAAGCTTTCTTT. Its protein product is CASSLGGTSGPNTEAFF.